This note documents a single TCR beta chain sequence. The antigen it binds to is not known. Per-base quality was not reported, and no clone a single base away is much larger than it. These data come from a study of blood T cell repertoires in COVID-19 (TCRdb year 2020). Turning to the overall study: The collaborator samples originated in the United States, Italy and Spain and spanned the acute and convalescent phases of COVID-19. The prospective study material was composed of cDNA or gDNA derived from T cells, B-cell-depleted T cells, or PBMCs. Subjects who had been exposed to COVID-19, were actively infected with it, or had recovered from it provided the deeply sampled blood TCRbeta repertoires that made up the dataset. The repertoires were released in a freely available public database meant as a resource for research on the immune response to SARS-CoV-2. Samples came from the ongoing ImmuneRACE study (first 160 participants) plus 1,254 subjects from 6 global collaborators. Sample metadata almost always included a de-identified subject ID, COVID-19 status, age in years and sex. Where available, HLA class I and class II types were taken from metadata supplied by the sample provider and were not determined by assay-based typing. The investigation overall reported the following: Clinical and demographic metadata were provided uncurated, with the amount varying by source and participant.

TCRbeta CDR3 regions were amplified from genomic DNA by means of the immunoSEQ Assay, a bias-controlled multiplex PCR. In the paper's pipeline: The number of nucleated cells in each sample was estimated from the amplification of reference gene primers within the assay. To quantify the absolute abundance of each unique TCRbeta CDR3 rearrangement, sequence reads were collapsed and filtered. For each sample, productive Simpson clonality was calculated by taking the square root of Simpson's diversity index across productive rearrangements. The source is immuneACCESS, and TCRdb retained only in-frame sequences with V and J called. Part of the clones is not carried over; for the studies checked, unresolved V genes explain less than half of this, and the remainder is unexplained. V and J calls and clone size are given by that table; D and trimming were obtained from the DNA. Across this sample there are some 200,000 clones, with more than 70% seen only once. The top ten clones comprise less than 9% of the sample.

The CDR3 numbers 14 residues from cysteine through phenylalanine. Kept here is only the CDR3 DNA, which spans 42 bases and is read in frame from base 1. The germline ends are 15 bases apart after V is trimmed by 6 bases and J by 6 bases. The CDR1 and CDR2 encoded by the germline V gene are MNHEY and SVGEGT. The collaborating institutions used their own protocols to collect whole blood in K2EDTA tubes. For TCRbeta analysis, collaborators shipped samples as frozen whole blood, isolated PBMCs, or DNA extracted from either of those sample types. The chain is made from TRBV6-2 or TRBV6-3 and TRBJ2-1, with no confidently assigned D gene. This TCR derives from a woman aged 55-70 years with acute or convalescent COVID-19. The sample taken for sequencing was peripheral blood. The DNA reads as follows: TGTGCCAGCAGCCCCCCACCTCACGGCAATGAGCAGTTCTTC. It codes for CASSPPPHGNEQFF.